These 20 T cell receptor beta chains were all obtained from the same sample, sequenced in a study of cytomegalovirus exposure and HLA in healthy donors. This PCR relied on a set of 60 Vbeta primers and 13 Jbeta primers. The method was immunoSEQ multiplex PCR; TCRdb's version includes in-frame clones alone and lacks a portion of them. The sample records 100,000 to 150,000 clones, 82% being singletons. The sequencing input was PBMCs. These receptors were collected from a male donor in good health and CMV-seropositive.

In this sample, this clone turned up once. CDR3 loop: CASRPGQGDYSNQPQHF. The CDR3 nucleotides read TGTGCCAGTAGGCCGGGACAGGGAGACTATAGCAATCAGCCCCAGCATTTT. The chain uses TRBV19 and TRBJ1-5; 9 bases fit TRBD1. Per the germline V gene, CDR1 is LNHDA and CDR2 is SQIVND (reference sequence). V lost 6 bases to trimming and J lost 0 bases; unmatched junction nucleotides: 9. The CDR3 totals 17 residues.

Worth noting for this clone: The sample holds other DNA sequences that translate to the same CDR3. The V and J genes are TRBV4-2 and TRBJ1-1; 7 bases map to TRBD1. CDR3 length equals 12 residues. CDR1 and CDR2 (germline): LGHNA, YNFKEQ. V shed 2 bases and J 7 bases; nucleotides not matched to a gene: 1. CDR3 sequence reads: CASSQNRGEAFF. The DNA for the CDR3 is TGTGCCAGCAGCCAAAACAGGGGTGAAGCTTTCTTT.

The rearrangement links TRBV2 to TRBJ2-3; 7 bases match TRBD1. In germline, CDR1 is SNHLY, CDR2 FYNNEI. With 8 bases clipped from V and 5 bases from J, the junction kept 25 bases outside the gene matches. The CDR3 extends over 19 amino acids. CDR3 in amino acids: CASFGLRGSQTGSRDTQYF. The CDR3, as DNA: TGTGCCAGCTTCGGCCTTAGGGGAAGCCAGACAGGGTCGAGAGATACGCAGTATTTT.

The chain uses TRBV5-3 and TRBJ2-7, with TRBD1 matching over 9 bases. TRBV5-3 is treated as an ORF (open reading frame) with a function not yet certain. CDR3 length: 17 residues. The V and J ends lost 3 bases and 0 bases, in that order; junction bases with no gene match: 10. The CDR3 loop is CARSWGQGKGGSYEQYF. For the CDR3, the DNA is TGTGCCAGAAGCTGGGGACAGGGAAAAGGGGGCTCCTACGAGCAGTACTTC.

Here the CDR3 DNA reads TGTGCCAGCAGTTCAGGACAGGGGGCTCGGCCCCAGCATTTT. This sequence encodes CASSSGQGARPQHF. This chain connects TRBV6-5 to TRBJ1-5, with 11 positions matching TRBD1. This CDR3 contains 14 residues. Unmatched junction bases numbered 5, after V lost 4 bases and J lost 9 bases. Germline V gene data show CDR1 as MNHEY and CDR2 as SVGAGI.

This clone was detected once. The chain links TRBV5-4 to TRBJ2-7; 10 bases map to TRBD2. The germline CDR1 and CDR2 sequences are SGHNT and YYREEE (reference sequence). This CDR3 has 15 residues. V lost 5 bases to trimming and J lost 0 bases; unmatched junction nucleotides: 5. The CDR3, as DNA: TGTGCCAGCAGTCCCTCTAGCGGGAGCTCCTACGAGCAGTACTTC. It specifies CASSPSSGSSYEQYF.

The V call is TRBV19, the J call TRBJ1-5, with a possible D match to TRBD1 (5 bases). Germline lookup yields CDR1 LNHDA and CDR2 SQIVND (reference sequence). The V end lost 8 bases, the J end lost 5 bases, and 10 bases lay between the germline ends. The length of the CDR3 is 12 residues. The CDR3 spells CASQTGYQPQHF. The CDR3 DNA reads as TGTGCCAGTCAAACAGGCTATCAGCCCCAGCATTTT.

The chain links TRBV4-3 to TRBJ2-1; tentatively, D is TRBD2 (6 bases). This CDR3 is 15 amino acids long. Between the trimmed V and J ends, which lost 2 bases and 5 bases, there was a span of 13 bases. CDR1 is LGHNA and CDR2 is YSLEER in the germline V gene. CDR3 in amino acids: CASSQWSGGNNEQFF. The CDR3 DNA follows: TGCGCCAGCAGCCAATGGTCCGGCGGGAACAATGAGCAGTTCTTC.

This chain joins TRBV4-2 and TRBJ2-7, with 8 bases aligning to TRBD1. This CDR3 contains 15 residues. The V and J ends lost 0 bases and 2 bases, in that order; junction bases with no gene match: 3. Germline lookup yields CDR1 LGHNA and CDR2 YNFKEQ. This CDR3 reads CASSQDETGAYEQYF. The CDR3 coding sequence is TGTGCCAGCAGCCAAGATGAGACAGGGGCCTACGAGCAGTACTTC.

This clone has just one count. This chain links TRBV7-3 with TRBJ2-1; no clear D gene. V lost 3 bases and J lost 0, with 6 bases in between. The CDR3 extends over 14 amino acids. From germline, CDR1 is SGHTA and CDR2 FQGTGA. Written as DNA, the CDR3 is TGTGCCAGCAGCTTGGAGAGCTCCTACAATGAGCAGTTCTTC. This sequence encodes CASSLESSYNEQFF.

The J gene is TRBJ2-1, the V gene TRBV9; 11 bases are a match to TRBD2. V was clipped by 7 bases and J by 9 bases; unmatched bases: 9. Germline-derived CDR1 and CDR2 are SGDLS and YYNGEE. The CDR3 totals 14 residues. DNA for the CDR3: TGTGCCAGCTCCCCGGGACTAGCGGCCTCTGAGCAGTTCTTC. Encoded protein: CASSPGLAASEQFF.

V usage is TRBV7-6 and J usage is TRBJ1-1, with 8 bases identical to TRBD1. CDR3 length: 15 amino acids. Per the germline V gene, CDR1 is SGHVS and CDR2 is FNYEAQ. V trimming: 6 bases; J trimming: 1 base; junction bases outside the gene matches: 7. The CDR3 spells CASRFLDRGNTEAFF. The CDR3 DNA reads TGTGCCAGCAGATTCTTAGACAGGGGGAACACTGAAGCTTTCTTT.

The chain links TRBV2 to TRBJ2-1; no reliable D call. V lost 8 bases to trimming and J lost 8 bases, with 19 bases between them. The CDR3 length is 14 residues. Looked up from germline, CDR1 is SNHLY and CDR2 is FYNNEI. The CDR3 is CASSEATVIDEQFF. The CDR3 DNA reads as TGTGCCAGCTCCGAAGCTACAGTAATCGATGAGCAGTTCTTC. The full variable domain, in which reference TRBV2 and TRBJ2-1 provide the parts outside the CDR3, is EPEVTQTPSHQVTQMGQEVILRCVPISNHLYFYWYRQILGQKVEFLVSFYNNEISEKSEIFDDQFSVERPDGSNFTLKIRSTKLEDSAMYFCASSEATVIDEQFFGPGTRLTVL.

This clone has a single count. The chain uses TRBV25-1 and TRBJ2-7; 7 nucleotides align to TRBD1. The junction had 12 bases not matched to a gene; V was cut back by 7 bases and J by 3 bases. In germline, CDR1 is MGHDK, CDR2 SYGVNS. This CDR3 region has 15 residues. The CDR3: CASTPRDSVRYEQYF. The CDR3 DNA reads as TGTGCCAGCACCCCCCGGGACAGCGTCCGCTACGAGCAGTACTTC.

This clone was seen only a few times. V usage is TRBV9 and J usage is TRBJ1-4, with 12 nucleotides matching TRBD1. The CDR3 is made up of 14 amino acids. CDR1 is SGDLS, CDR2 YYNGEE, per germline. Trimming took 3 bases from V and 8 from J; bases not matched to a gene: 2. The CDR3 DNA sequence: TGTGCCAGCAGCGGGGACAGGGGGCAGGAAAAACTGTTTTTT. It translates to CASSGDRGQEKLFF.

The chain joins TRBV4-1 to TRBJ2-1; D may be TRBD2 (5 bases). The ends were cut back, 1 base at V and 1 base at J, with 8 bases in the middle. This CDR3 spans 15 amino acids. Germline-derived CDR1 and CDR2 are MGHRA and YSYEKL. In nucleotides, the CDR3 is TGCGCCAGCAGCCAAGGCCCGGGGTCCTACAATGAGCAGTTCTTC. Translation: CASSQGPGSYNEQFF.

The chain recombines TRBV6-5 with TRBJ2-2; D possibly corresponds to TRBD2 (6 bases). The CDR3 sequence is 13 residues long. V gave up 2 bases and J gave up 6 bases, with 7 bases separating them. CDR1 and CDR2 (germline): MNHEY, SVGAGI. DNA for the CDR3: TGTGCCAGCAGTTACGCGGGATCCGGGGAGCTGTTTTTT. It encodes CASSYAGSGELFF.

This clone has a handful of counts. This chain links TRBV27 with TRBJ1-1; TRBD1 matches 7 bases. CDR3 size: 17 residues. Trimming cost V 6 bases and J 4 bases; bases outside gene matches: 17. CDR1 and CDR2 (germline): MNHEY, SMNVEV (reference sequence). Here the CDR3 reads CASSPIRDSGWGTEAFF. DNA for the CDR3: TGTGCCAGCAGCCCTATTAGGGACAGTGGCTGGGGCACTGAAGCTTTCTTT.

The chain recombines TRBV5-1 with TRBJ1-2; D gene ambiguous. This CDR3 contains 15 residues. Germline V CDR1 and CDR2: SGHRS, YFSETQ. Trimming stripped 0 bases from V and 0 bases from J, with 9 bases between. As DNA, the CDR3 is TGCGCCAGCAGCTTGGATGGCAGTCCTAACTATGGCTACACCTTC. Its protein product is CASSLDGSPNYGYTF.

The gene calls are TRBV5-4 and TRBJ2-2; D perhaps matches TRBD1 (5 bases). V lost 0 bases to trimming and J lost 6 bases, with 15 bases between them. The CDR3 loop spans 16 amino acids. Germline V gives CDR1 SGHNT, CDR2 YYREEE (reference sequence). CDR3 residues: CASSLGQAIRAGELFF. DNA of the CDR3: TGTGCCAGCAGCTTGGGCCAGGCGATCAGGGCCGGGGAGCTGTTTTTT.